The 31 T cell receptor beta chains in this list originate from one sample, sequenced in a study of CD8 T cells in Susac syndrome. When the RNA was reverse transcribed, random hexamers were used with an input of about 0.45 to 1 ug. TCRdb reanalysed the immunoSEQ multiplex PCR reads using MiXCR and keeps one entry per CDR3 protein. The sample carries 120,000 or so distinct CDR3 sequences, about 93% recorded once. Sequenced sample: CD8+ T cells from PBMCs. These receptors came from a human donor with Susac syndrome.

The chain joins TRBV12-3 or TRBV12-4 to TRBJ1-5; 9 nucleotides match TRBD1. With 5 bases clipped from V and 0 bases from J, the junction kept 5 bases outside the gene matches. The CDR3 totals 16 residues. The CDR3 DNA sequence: TGTGCCAGCAGTCCGGGACAGGGATATAGCAATCAGCCCCAGCATTTT. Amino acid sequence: CASSPGQGYSNQPQHF.

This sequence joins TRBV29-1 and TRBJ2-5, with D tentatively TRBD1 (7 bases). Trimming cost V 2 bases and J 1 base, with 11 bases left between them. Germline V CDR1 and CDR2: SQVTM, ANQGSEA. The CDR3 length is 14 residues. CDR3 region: CSVERGDSQETQYF. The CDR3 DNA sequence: TGCAGCGTTGAAAGGGGGGACAGCCAAGAGACCCAGTACTTC.

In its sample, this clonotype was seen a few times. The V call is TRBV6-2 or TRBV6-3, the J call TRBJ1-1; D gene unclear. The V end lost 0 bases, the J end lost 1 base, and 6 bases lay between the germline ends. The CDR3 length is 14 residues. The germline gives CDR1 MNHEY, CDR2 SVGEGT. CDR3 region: CASSYSWGNTEAFF. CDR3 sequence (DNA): TGTGCCAGCAGTTACTCTTGGGGGAACACTGAAGCTTTCTTT.

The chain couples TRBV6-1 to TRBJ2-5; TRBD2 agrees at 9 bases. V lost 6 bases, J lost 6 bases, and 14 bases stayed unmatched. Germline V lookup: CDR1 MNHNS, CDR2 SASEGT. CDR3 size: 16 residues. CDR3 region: CASRRSGTSRAKTQYF. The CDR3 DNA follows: TGTGCCAGCAGAAGAAGCGGGACTAGCCGGGCTAAGACCCAGTACTTC.

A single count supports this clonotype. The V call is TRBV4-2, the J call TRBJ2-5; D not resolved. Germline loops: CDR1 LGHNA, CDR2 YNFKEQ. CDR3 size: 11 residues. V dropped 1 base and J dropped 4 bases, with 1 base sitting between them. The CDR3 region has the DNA TGTGCCAGCAGCCAAGTAGAGACCCAGTACTTC. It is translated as CASSQVETQYF.

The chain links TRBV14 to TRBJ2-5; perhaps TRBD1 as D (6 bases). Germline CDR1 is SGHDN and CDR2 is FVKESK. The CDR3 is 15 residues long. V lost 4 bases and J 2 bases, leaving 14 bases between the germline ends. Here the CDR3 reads CASSRFRTAQETQYF. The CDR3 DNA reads TGTGCCAGCAGCCGGTTCAGGACAGCACAAGAGACCCAGTACTTC.

In DNA, the CDR3 is TGCGCCAGCAGTGCTACGAGCTATGGCTACACCTTC. Translation: CASSATSYGYTF. This chain connects TRBV10-2 to TRBJ1-2; D is unclear. Trimming shortened V by 4 bases and J by 4 bases, and 7 bases separated the two germline ends. Germline V gene lookup returns CDR1 WSHSY and CDR2 SAAADI. CDR3 length: 12 amino acids.

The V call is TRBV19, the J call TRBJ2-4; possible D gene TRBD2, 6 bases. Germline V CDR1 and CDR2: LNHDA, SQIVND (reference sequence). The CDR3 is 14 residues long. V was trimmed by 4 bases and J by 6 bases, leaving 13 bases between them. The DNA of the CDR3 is TGTGCCAGTAGTACCCAGGGTAGCGGAAACATTCAGTACTTC. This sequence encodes CASSTQGSGNIQYF. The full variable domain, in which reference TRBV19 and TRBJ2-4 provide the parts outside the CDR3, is DGGITQSPKYLFRKEGQNVTLSCEQNLNHDAMYWYRQDPGQGLRLIYYSQIVNDFQKGDIAEGYSVSREKKESFPLTVTSAQKNPTAFYLCASSTQGSGNIQYFGAGTRLSVL.

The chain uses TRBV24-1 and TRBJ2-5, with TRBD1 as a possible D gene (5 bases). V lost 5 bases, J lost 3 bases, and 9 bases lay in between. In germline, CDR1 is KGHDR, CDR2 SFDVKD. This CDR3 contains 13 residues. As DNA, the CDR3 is TGTGCCACCAGTGTTCTCAGGGAAGAGACCCAGTACTTC. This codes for CATSVLREETQYF.

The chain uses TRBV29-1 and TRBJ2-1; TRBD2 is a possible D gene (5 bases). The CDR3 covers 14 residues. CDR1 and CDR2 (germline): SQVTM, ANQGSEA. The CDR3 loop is CVAVGPGLPSEQFF. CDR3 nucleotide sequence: TGCGTTGCGGTTGGACCCGGACTGCCTAGCGAGCAGTTCTTC.

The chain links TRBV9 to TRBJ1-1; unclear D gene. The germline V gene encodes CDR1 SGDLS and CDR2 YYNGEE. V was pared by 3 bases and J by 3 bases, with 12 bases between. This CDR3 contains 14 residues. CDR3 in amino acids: CASSDGSGYTEAFF. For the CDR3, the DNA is TGTGCCAGCAGCGATGGATCGGGGTACACTGAAGCTTTCTTT.

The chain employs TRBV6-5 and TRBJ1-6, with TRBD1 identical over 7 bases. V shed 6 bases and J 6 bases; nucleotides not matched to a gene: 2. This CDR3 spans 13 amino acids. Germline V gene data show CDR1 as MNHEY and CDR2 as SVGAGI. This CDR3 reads CASSGTVNSPLHF. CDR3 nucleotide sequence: TGTGCCAGCAGCGGGACAGTTAATTCACCCCTCCACTTT.

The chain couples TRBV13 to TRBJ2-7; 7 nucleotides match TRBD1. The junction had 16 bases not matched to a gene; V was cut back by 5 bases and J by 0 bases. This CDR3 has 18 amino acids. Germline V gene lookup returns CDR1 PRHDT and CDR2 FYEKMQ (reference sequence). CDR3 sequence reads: CASSPTGVTGMSSYEQYF. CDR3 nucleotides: TGTGCCAGCAGCCCGACTGGGGTGACAGGGATGAGCTCCTACGAGCAGTACTTC.

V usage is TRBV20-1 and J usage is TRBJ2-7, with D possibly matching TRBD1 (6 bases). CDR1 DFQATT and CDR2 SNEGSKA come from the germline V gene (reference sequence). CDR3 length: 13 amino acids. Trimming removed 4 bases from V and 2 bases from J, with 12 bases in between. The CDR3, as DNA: TGCAGTGCTACAAGAGGACAGACCTACGAGCAGTACTTC. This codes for CSATRGQTYEQYF.

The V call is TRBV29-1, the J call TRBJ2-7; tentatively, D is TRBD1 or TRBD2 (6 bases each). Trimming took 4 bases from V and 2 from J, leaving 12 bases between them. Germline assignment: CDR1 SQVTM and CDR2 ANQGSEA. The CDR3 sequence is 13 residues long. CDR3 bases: TGCAGCGTTGTGGGGGGCCAGACCTACGAGCAGTACTTC. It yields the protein CSVVGGQTYEQYF.

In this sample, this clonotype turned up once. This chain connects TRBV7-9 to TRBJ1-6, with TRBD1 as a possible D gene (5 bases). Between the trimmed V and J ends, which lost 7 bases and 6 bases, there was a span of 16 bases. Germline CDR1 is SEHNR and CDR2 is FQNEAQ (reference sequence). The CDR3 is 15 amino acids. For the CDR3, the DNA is TGTGCCAGCACCCTAGGTGGGGGTGGTAATTCACCCCTCCACTTT. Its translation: CASTLGGGGNSPLHF.

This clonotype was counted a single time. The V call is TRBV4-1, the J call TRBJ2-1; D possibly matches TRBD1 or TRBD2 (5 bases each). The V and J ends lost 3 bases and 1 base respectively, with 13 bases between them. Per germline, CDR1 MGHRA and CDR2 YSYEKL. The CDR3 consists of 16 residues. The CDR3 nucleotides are TGCGCCAGCAGCCAGCGAGGGACCGGTTCCTACAATGAGCAGTTCTTC. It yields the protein CASSQRGTGSYNEQFF.

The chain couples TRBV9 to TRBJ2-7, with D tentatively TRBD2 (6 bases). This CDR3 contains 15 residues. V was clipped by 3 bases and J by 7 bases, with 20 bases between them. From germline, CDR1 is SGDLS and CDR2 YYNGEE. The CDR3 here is CASSARGQEGGEQYF. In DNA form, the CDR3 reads TGTGCCAGCAGCGCCCGTGGGCAGGAGGGAGGAGAGCAGTACTTC.

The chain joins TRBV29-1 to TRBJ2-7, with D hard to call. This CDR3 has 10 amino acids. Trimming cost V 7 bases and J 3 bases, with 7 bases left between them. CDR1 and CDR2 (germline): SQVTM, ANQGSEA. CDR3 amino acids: CSALGYEQYF. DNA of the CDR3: TGCAGCGCGTTAGGCTACGAGCAGTACTTC.

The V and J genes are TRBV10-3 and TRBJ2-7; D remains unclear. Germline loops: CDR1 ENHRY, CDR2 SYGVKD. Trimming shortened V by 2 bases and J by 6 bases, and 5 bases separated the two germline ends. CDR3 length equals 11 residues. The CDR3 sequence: CAISEGTEQYF. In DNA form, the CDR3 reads TGTGCCATCAGTGAGGGTACCGAGCAGTACTTC.

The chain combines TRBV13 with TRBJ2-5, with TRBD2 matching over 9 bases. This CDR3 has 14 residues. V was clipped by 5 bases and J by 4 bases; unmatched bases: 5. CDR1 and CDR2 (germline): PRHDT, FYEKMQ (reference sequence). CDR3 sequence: CASSGGLAGETQYF. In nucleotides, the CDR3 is TGTGCCAGCAGCGGGGGACTAGCAGGAGAGACCCAGTACTTC.

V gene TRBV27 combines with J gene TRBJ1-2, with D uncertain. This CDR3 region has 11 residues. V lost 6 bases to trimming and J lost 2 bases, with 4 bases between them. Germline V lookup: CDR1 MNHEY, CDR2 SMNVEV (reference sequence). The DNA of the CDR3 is TGTGCCAGCAGACAGAACTATGGCTACACCTTC. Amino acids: CASRQNYGYTF.

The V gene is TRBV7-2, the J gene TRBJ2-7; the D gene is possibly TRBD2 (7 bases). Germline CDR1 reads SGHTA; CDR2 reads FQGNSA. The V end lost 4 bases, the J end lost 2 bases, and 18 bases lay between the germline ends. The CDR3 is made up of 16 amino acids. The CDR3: CASSSNSGEGAYEQYF. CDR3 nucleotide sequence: TGTGCCAGCAGCTCCAACAGTGGGGAGGGGGCCTACGAGCAGTACTTC.

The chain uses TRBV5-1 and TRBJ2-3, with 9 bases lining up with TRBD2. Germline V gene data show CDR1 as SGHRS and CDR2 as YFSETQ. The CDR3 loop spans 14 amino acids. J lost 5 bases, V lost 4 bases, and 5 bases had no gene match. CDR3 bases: TGCGCCAGCAGCCGTGCGGGGGGGCTAGATACGCAGTATTTT. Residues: CASSRAGGLDTQYF.

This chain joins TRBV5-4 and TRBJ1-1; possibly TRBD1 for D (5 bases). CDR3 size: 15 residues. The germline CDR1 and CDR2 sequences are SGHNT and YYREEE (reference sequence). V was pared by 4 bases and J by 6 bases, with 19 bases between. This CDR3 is CASSPGMGGGAEAFF. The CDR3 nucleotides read TGTGCCAGCAGCCCCGGAATGGGGGGGGGAGCTGAAGCTTTCTTT.

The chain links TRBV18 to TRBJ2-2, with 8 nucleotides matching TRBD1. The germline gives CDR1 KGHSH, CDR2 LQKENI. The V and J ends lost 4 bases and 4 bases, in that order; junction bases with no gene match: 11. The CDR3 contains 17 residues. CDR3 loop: CASSLRTGSDSTGELFF. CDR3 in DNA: TGTGCCAGCTCACTTCGGACAGGGAGCGACAGCACCGGGGAGCTGTTTTTT.

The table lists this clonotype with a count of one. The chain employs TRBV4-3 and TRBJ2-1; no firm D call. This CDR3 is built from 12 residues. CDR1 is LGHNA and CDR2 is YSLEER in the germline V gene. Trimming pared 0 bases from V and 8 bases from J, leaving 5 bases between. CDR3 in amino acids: CASSQDGDEQFF. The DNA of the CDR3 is TGCGCCAGCAGCCAAGATGGGGATGAGCAGTTCTTC.

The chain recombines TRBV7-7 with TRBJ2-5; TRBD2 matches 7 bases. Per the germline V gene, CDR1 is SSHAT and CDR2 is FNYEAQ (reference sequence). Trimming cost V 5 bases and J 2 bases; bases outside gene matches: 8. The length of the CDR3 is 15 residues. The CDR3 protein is CASSPSVGGQETQYF. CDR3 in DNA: TGTGCCAGCAGCCCAAGTGTGGGGGGGCAAGAGACCCAGTACTTC.

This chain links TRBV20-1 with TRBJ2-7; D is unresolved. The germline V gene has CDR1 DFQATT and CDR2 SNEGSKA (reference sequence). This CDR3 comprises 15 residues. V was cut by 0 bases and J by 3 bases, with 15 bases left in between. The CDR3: CSARDRQGLGYEQYF. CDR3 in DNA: TGCAGTGCTAGAGACCGGCAAGGGTTAGGCTACGAGCAGTACTTC.

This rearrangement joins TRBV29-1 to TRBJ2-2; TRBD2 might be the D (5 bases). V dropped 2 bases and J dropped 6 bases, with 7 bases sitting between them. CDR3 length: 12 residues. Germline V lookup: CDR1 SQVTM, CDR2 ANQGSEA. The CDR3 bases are TGCAGCGTTGAATTCGGGGCCGGGGAGCTGTTTTTT. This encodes CSVEFGAGELFF.

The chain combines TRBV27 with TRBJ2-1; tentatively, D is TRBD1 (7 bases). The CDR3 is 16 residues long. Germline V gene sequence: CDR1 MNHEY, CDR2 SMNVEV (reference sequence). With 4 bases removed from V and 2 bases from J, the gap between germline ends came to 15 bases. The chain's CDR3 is CASSSYRGGTYNEQFF. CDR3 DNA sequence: TGTGCCAGCAGTTCCTACAGGGGAGGCACCTACAATGAGCAGTTCTTC.